These 20 T cell receptor beta chains were sequenced from one sample in a study of shared clonotypes between healthy human individuals. TCRdb's table, derived via immunoSEQ multiplex PCR, lists solely in-frame clones and lacks some. The sample contains a few million clones, about 92% of which appear only once. The sequencing sample was made of naive CD4+ T cells from PBMCs. As for subset: CD45RA+ positively selected. These receptors were collected from a man younger than 30 in good health. Some clones in this sample may be carry-over from other donors' samples.

CDR3 sequence: CASSFRDTGELFF. DNA for the CDR3: TGTGCCAGCAGCTTCAGGGACACCGGGGAGCTGTTTTTT. The chain is built from TRBV9 and TRBJ2-2; tentatively, D is TRBD1 (5 bases). The CDR3 covers 13 residues. The V end lost 4 bases, the J end lost 3 bases, and 7 bases lay between the germline ends. CDR1 is SGDLS, CDR2 YYNGEE, per germline.

The rearrangement links TRBV6-6 to TRBJ2-7; D call uncertain. CDR3 length equals 13 residues. Per the germline V gene, CDR1 is MNHNY and CDR2 is SVGAGI (reference sequence). The V end was cut by 7 bases, the J end by 0 bases, with 10 bases between. The DNA for the CDR3 is TGTGCCAGCAACCGGGCCGACTCCTACGAGCAGTACTTC. As protein: CASNRADSYEQYF.

The chain couples TRBV30 to TRBJ2-3; D unresolved. V was trimmed by 3 bases and J by 0 bases, leaving 10 bases between them. The length of the CDR3 is 14 residues. Germline loops: CDR1 GTSNPN, CDR2 SVGIG (reference sequence). In DNA form, the CDR3 reads TGTGCCTGGAGAGAGCCGGTTAGCACAGATACGCAGTATTTT. Residues: CAWREPVSTDTQYF.

The chain joins TRBV7-2 to TRBJ1-3; perhaps TRBD1 as D (5 bases). Germline V CDR1 and CDR2: SGHTA, FQGNSA. V was shortened by 2 bases and J by 1 base, with 15 bases between the two germline ends. The length of the CDR3 is 17 residues. CDR3: CASSLRTGRGSGNTIYF. For the CDR3, the DNA is TGTGCCAGCAGCTTACGTACGGGGCGGGGGTCTGGAAACACCATATATTTT.

This clone occurred once. The rearrangement joins TRBV27 to TRBJ1-4; 12 nucleotides line up with TRBD1. Germline-derived CDR1 and CDR2 are MNHEY and SMNVEV (reference sequence). This CDR3 has 16 amino acids. V dropped 5 bases and J dropped 6; count of bases not matched to a gene: 7. The CDR3 spells CASSPGTGGEDEKLFF. CDR3 bases: TGTGCCAGCAGTCCCGGGACAGGGGGCGAGGATGAAAAACTGTTTTTT.

This chain connects TRBV7-2 to TRBJ2-3; possibly TRBD2 for D (6 bases). Trimming left V 1 base short and J 4 bases short, with 15 bases between. In germline, CDR1 is SGHTA, CDR2 FQGNSA. CDR3 size: 16 residues. CDR3 in DNA: TGTGCCAGCAGCTTAGGGGCAGGGAGGCCCGCAGATACGCAGTATTTT. Its protein is CASSLGAGRPADTQYF.

The CDR3 sequence is CASSPFPGLNEKLFF. The CDR3 DNA sequence: TGTGCCAGCTCACCCTTCCCGGGGCTTAATGAAAAACTGTTTTTT. The chain recombines TRBV18 with TRBJ1-4, with a weak D call TRBD1 (5 bases). V was clipped by 3 bases and J by 4 bases, with 12 bases between them. The CDR3 is made up of 15 amino acids. Germline assignment: CDR1 KGHSH and CDR2 LQKENI.

This CDR3 is CASSRLAGGFGELFF. For the CDR3, the DNA is TGTGCCAGCAGCAGACTAGCGGGAGGGTTCGGGGAGCTGTTTTTT. The chain has TRBV27 and TRBJ2-2; 14 bases fit TRBD2. The CDR3 has 15 residues. Trimming cost V 6 bases and J 7 bases; bases outside gene matches: 4. Germline lookup yields CDR1 MNHEY and CDR2 SMNVEV (reference sequence).

J is TRBJ2-1 and V is TRBV7-9, with TRBD2 matching over 12 bases. Germline V CDR1 and CDR2: SEHNR, FQNEAQ (reference sequence). Unmatched junction bases numbered 10, after V lost 4 bases and J lost 6 bases. The CDR3 is 17 residues long. CDR3 sequence: CASSSRLAGVSANEQFF. The CDR3 nucleotides are TGTGCCAGCAGCTCAAGACTAGCGGGAGTGTCGGCCAATGAGCAGTTCTTC. The full variable domain, in which reference TRBV7-9 and TRBJ2-1 provide the parts outside the CDR3, is DTGVSQNPRHKITKRGQNVTFRCDPISEHNRLYWYRQTLGQGPEFLTYFQNEAQLEKSRLLSDRFSAERPKGSFSTLEIQRTEQGDSAMYLCASSSRLAGVSANEQFFGPGTRLTVL.

This chain joins TRBV30 and TRBJ1-4; D call uncertain. Trimming pared 0 bases from V and 8 bases from J, leaving 10 bases between. This CDR3 has 13 residues. Germline V gene data show CDR1 as GTSNPN and CDR2 as SVGIG (reference sequence). This chain's CDR3 is CAWSVLSGEKLFF. The CDR3 nucleotides read TGTGCCTGGAGTGTACTCAGTGGCGAAAAACTGTTTTTT.

V and J are TRBV30 and TRBJ1-5; D gene unclear. With 4 bases removed from V and 1 base from J, the gap between germline ends came to 5 bases. From germline, CDR1 is GTSNPN and CDR2 SVGIG (reference sequence). This CDR3 comprises 12 residues. The chain's CDR3 is CAWKQSNQPQHF. The CDR3 DNA follows: TGTGCCTGGAAACAGAGCAATCAGCCCCAGCATTTT.

Comments on this clone: This specimen includes other DNA sequences encoding the same CDR3. The CDR3 bases are TGTGCCAGCAGTTCATCCCGCGCCTACGAGCAGTACTTC. Protein: CASSSSRAYEQYF. This chain connects TRBV6-5 to TRBJ2-7, with D hard to call. Germline V gene lookup returns CDR1 MNHEY and CDR2 SVGAGI. Trimming stripped 4 bases from V and 2 bases from J, with 9 bases between. This CDR3 contains 13 residues.

The V gene is TRBV9, the J gene TRBJ1-2, with D unclear. The germline V gene encodes CDR1 SGDLS and CDR2 YYNGEE. V lost 0 bases and J lost 4, with 10 bases in between. CDR3 size: 14 residues. Here the CDR3 reads CASSVASGSYGYTF. CDR3 nucleotide sequence: TGTGCCAGCAGCGTAGCTTCAGGATCCTATGGCTACACCTTC.

The gene calls are TRBV5-6 and TRBJ2-3; TRBD1 matches at 7 bases. Germline V lookup: CDR1 SGHDT, CDR2 YYEEEE. The CDR3 runs to 15 residues. With V trimmed by 3 bases and J by 4 bases, 8 bases remained unmatched. Here the CDR3 reads CASSWGQKGPDTQYF. In nucleotides, the CDR3 is TGTGCCAGCAGCTGGGGACAGAAAGGGCCAGATACGCAGTATTTT.

A word on this clone: The sample contains more than one DNA sequence encoding this CDR3. The chain joins TRBV28 to TRBJ1-5; D is unclear. The CDR3 has 12 residues. Trimming shortened V by 4 bases and J by 0 bases, and 1 base separated the two germline ends. The germline CDR1 and CDR2 sequences are MDHEN and SYDVKM. Here the CDR3 DNA reads TGTGCCAGCAGTTATAGCAATCAGCCCCAGCATTTT. Residues: CASSYSNQPQHF. The full variable domain, with the rest looked up from reference TRBV28 and TRBJ1-5, is DVKVTQSSRYLVKRTGEKVFLECVQDMDHENMFWYRQDPGLGLRLIYFSYDVKMKEKGDIPEGYSVSREKKERFSLILESASTNQTSMYLCASSYSNQPQHFGDGTRLSIL.

The V gene is TRBV5-6, the J gene TRBJ2-3; 11 bases fit TRBD2. Germline loops: CDR1 SGHDT, CDR2 YYEEEE. The V and J ends lost 3 bases and 3 bases, in that order; junction bases with no gene match: 3. The CDR3 spans 15 residues. Here the CDR3 DNA reads TGTGCCAGCAGCTCGGTAGCGGGAGGGACAGATACGCAGTATTTT. It translates to CASSSVAGGTDTQYF.

As concerns this clone: Different DNA sequences within this sample yield the same CDR3. The chain joins TRBV19 to TRBJ1-5; D might be TRBD1 (5 bases). Looked up from germline, CDR1 is LNHDA and CDR2 is SQIVND (reference sequence). Trimming left V 3 bases short and J 4 bases short, with 13 bases between. This CDR3 is 15 amino acids long. The DNA for the CDR3 is TGTGCCAGTAGTATCCCGGGGGACCCTAATCAGCCCCAGCATTTT. This encodes CASSIPGDPNQPQHF.

This chain connects TRBV14 to TRBJ1-2, with 7 bases lining up with TRBD1. V trimming: 3 bases; J trimming: 0 bases; junction bases outside the gene matches: 7. The CDR3 is made up of 16 amino acids. CDR1 SGHDN and CDR2 FVKESK come from the germline V gene. CDR3 residues: CASSQAGQASNYGYTF. The CDR3 coding sequence is TGTGCCAGCAGCCAGGCCGGACAGGCCTCTAACTATGGCTACACCTTC.

This chain uses TRBV5-4 with TRBJ2-5, with D perhaps TRBD2 (6 bases). Germline assignment: CDR1 SGHNT and CDR2 YYREEE (reference sequence). The length of the CDR3 is 13 residues. With 2 bases removed from V and 7 bases from J, the gap between germline ends came to 12 bases. This chain's CDR3 is CASSFMEGGTQYF. Written as DNA, the CDR3 is TGTGCCAGCAGCTTTATGGAGGGTGGGACCCAGTACTTC. The variable domain in full, completed from reference TRBV5-4 and TRBJ2-5, reads ETGVTQSPTHLIKTRGQQVTLRCSSQSGHNTVSWYQQALGQGPQFIFQYYREEENGRGNFPPRFSGLQFPNYSSELNVNALELDDSALYLCASSFMEGGTQYFGPGTRLLVL.

This clone has a single count. The chain recombines TRBV5-1 with TRBJ2-6, with D perhaps matching TRBD2 (6 bases). The CDR3 has 18 residues. The germline V gene has CDR1 SGHRS and CDR2 YFSETQ. Between the trimmed V and J ends, which lost 0 bases and 0 bases, there was a span of 13 bases. The CDR3, as DNA: TGCGCCAGCAGCTTGGTTGCGGGAATTATCTCTGGGGCCAACGTCCTGACTTTC. Protein sequence: CASSLVAGIISGANVLTF.